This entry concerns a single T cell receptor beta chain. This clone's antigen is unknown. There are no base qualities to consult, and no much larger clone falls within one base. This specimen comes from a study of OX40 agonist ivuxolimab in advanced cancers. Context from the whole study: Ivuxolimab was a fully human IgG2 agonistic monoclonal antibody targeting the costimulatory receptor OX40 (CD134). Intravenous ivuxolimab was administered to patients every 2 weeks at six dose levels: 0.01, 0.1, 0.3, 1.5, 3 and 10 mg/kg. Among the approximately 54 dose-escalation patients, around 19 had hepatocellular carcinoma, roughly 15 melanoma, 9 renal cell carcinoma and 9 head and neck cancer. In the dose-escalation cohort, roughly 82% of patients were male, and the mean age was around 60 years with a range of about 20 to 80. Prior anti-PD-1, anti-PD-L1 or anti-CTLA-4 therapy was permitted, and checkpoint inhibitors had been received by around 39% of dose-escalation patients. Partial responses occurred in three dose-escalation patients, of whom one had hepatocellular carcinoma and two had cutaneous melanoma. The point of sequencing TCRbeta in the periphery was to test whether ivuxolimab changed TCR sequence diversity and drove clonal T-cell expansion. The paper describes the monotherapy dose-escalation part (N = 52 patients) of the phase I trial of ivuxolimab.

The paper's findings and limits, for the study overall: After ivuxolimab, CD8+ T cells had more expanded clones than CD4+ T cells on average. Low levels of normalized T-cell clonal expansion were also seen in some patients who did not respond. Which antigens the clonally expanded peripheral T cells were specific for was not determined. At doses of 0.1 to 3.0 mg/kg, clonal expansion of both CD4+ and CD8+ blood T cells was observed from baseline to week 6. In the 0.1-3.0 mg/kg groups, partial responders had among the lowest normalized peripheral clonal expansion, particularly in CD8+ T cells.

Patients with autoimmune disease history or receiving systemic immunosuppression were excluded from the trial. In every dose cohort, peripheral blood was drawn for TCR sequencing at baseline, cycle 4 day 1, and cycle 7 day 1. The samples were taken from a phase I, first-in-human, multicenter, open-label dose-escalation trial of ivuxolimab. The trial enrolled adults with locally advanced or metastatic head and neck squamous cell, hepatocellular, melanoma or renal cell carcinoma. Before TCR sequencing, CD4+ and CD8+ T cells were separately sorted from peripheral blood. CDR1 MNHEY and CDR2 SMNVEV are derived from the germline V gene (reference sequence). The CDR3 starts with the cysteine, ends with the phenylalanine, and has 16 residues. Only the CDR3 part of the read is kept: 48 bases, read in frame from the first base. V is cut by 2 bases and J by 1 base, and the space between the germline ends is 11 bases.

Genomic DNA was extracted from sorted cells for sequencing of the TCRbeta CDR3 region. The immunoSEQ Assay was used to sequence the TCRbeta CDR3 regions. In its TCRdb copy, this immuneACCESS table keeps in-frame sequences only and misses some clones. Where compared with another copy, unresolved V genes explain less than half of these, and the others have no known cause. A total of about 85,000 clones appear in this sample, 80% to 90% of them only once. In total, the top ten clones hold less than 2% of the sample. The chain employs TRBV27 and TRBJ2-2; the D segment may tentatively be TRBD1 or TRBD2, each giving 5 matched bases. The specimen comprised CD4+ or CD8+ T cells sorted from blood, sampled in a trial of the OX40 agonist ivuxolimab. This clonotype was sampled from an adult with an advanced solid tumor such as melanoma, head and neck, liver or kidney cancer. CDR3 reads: CASSLRFGGNTGELFF. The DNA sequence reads TGTGCCAGCAGTTTAAGATTTGGGGGGAACACCGGGGAGCTGTTTTTT.